The following is a TCR beta chain sequence with its context. The specificity of this receptor is unknown. Per-base qualities were not stored, and no clone one base away is much larger. This sample stems from a study of blood T cell repertoires in COVID-19 (TCRdb year 2020). About the study as a whole: The collaborator samples originated in the United States, Italy and Spain and spanned the acute and convalescent phases of COVID-19. The material from the prospective study consisted of cDNA or gDNA derived from T cells, B-cell-depleted T cells, or PBMCs. Deeply sampled blood TCRbeta repertoires from subjects exposed to, actively infected with, or recovered from COVID-19 were included in the dataset. The repertoires were released in a freely available public database intended as a resource for research on the immune response to SARS-CoV-2. The samples were drawn from the first 160 participants of the ongoing ImmuneRACE study and from some 1,300 subjects provided by 6 global collaborators. The sample metadata nearly always contained a de-identified subject ID, COVID-19 status, age in years and sex. Where available, HLA class I and class II types were obtained from metadata supplied by the sample provider rather than from assay-based typing.

The immunoSEQ Assay, a bias-controlled multiplex PCR, was used to amplify TCRbeta CDR3 regions from genomic DNA. Regarding the original processing steps: Nucleated cell counts per sample were estimated from amplification of reference gene primers within the assay. To quantify the absolute abundance of each unique TCRbeta CDR3 rearrangement, sequence reads were collapsed and filtered. For each sample, productive Simpson clonality was calculated by taking the square root of Simpson's diversity index across productive rearrangements. Here the immuneACCESS table is served through TCRdb, limited to in-frame sequences with V and J called. Missing clones are a known gap in these copies; in checked studies unresolved V genes cover under half, and the rest lacks a known reason. V and J calls and clone size are as listed in that table; D and trimming were resolved from the DNA. A total of approximately 230,000 clones appear in this sample, approximately 79% of them only once. The top ten clones comprise roughly 4.2% of the sample.

The research as a whole found: The quantity of clinical and demographic metadata differed by source and by participant and was supplied without curation.

Reading from cysteine to phenylalanine, the CDR3 counts 17 amino acids. CDR3 DNA is the only sequence kept; it has 51 bases, read in frame from the first base. V lost 3 bases and J lost 2 bases, and the count of bases not matched to a germline gene is 9. The germline V gene (reference sequence) yields SGHNT for CDR1 and YYREEE for CDR2. Whole blood was collected in K2EDTA tubes by collaborating institutions according to the institutions' own protocols. For TCRbeta analysis, collaborators shipped samples in one of three forms: frozen whole blood, isolated PBMCs, or DNA extracted from either of those sample types.

The sample comprised peripheral blood. The sequence links TRBV5-4 to TRBJ2-5; 11 nucleotides in the junction match TRBD2. This receptor was obtained from a woman in her forties with active or convalescent COVID-19. The bases are TGTGCCAGCAGCTGGGGGTGGGCTAGCGGGAGGCAAGAGACCCAGTACTTC. Its protein reads: CASSWGWASGRQETQYF.